Presented here are 5 T cell receptor beta chains from one specimen sequenced in a study of response to subunit inactivated influenza vaccine. TCRdb re-called the RT-PCR reads with MiXCR, one entry per CDR3 protein. The table records 700,000 to 800,000 distinct CDR3 sequences, less than 20% of them present only once. This sample comprised PBMCs from blood, obtained more than 4 days after vaccination. The receptors shown here come from a man in his forties or fifties who received an inactivated influenza vaccine.

At least ten counts were recorded for this clonotype. The rearrangement links TRBV29-1 to TRBJ2-5; D not resolved. The CDR3 sequence is 12 residues long. In germline, CDR1 is SQVTM, CDR2 ANQGSEA. V gave up 4 bases and J gave up 4 bases, with 10 bases separating them. CDR3 nucleotides: TGCAGCGTTGTTGGGCTCGGAGAGACCCAGTACTTC. Translating gives CSVVGLGETQYF.

The genes are TRBV6-5 and TRBJ1-2; D unclear. Trimming removed 1 base at V and 4 bases at J, with 16 bases between. CDR1 and CDR2 (germline): MNHEY, SVGAGI. There are 16 residues in the CDR3. The CDR3 DNA reads TGTGCCAGCAGTTACTACCAAAAGGGAGGGTTCTATGGCTACACCTTC. This sequence encodes CASSYYQKGGFYGYTF.

This clonotype turned up a few times. J is TRBJ2-7 and V is TRBV20-1; 10 nucleotides match TRBD1. This CDR3 contains 14 residues. Trimming at V came to 5 bases and at J to 4 bases, leaving 8 bases not matched to a gene. Germline V gene sequence: CDR1 DFQATT, CDR2 SNEGSKA (reference sequence). CDR3 in amino acids: CSALDRGSYYEQYF. In nucleotides, the CDR3 is TGCAGTGCTTTGGACAGGGGGTCCTATTACGAGCAGTACTTC.

V and J are TRBV7-9 and TRBJ2-5; D possibly corresponds to TRBD2 (6 bases). V was trimmed by 5 bases and J by 4 bases, leaving 17 bases between them. The CDR3 loop spans 15 amino acids. The germline CDR1 and CDR2 sequences are SEHNR and FQNEAQ (reference sequence). The CDR3 DNA reads as TGTGCCAGCAGCGCCGGGAGTGGGGGAAGAGAGACCCAGTACTTC. The encoded protein is CASSAGSGGRETQYF.

This sequence joins TRBV3-1 and TRBJ2-3; D is perhaps TRBD2 (5 bases). CDR1 is LGHDT and CDR2 is YNNKEL in the germline V gene (reference sequence). V lost 0 bases to trimming and J lost 2 bases, with 9 bases between them. The CDR3 has 15 residues. CDR3 sequence reads: CASSQDGADTDTQYF. The CDR3 nucleotides are TGTGCCAGCAGCCAAGATGGAGCGGACACAGATACGCAGTATTTT.